This T cell receptor beta chain stems from a study of CD8 T cells in Susac syndrome. High-throughput TCR beta sequencing covered peripheral CD8+ and CD4+ T cells. TEMRA cells were enriched by FACS, while CD8+ and CD4+ T cells were obtained through a negative isolation that was performed magnetically. Germline V gene sequence: CDR1 LNHDA, CDR2 SQIVND (reference sequence). The CDR3 spans 17 residues. V lost 6 bases to trimming and J lost 4 bases, with 24 bases between them. Reverse transcription of about 0.45 to 1 ug RNA was carried out with random hexamers. TCR beta CDR3 was amplified by immunoSEQ multiplex PCR. This amplification extended across 54 Vbeta and 13 Jbeta segments. TCRdb re-called the immunoSEQ multiplex PCR reads through MiXCR, storing one row per CDR3 protein. Among about 300,000 distinct CDR3 sequences listed, 65% to 90% were seen once. Notes on the study in general: The number of individuals included in the study's TCR sequencing and HLA analysis was acknowledged as relatively small.

Notes on this clonotype: Its antigen is unidentified.

The rearrangement uses TRBV19 and TRBJ1-1, with D unresolved. The TCR comes from a human donor with multiple sclerosis. Sequencing input: CD8+ T cells from PBMCs. Written as DNA, the CDR3 is TGTGCCAGTAGCGAAGACCCCGTTCTAGGGTTCAGCACTGAAGCTTTCTTT. Its translation is CASSEDPVLGFSTEAFF.